Shown below are 14 T cell receptor beta chains from a single sample sequenced in a study of blood T cell repertoires in COVID-19. Data came from immunoSEQ multiplex PCR; TCRdb stores just in-frame clones and leaves some out. The table records more than 350,000 clones, roughly 84% of them present only once. Sequenced input: PBMCs or T cells enriched from blood (not recorded which). The source is a woman aged 18-30 years who had been exposed to COVID-19.

The chain carries TRBV7-2 and TRBJ1-6; maybe TRBD1 (5 bases). Germline-derived CDR1 and CDR2 are SGHTA and FQGNSA. The CDR3 covers 16 residues. V was cut by 7 bases and J by 7 bases, with 20 bases left in between. DNA of the CDR3: TGTGCCAGCACCATAGAAATGCGGGGGGTGAATTCACCCCTCCACTTT. Its translation: CASTIEMRGVNSPLHF.

The chain's CDR3 is CASSFVGGGEKLFF. The CDR3 DNA sequence: TGTGCCAGCAGTTTCGTCGGGGGGGGAGAAAAACTGTTTTTT. The chain links TRBV27 to TRBJ1-4; TRBD1 is a possible D gene (5 bases). CDR3 length: 14 amino acids. Germline CDR1 MNHEY, CDR2 SMNVEV (reference sequence). V lost 3 bases, J lost 8 bases, and 13 bases lay in between.

This clone was picked up one time. This chain uses TRBV18 with TRBJ2-3; 12 nucleotides align to TRBD2. Trimming cost V 3 bases and J 3 bases; bases outside gene matches: 4. Germline values: CDR1 KGHSH, CDR2 LQKENI. The CDR3 runs 16 residues. The CDR3 DNA reads as TGTGCCAGCTCACCGACTAGCGGGAGTAGTACAGATACGCAGTATTTT. Its translation: CASSPTSGSSTDTQYF.

The chain recombines TRBV21-1 with TRBJ2-1; the table names TRBD2, a call not compared with the DNA. TRBV21-1 is a pseudogene locus. The CDR3 extends over 17 amino acids. CDR3 coding DNA: TGTGCCAGCAGCAAAGCGCTCCGACTAGCGGACTACAATGAGCAGTTCTTC. Its translation is CASSKALRLADYNEQFF.

The chain joins TRBV28 to TRBJ2-5; TRBD2 agrees at 10 bases. The V gene's germline CDR1 is MDHEN and CDR2 SYDVKM. V was pared by 3 bases and J by 5 bases, with 12 bases of the junction left unmatched. This CDR3 is 17 amino acids long. The CDR3 region has the DNA TGTGCCAGCAGTTTTCCCCTTAGCGGGAGGCCCGGGGAGACCCAGTACTTC. This sequence encodes CASSFPLSGRPGETQYF. The full variable domain, rest sourced from reference TRBV28 and TRBJ2-5, is DVKVTQSSRYLVKRTGEKVFLECVQDMDHENMFWYRQDPGLGLRLIYFSYDVKMKEKGDIPEGYSVSREKKERFSLILESASTNQTSMYLCASSFPLSGRPGETQYFGPGTRLLVL.

The rearrangement joins TRBV7-9 to TRBJ2-7; the match to TRBD1 covers 10 bases. The trim removed 6 bases at V and 6 bases at J, leaving 8 bases unmatched. The CDR3 loop spans 14 amino acids. Germline assignment: CDR1 SEHNR and CDR2 FQNEAQ (reference sequence). The CDR3 DNA reads TGTGCCAGCAGTCGGGGACAGGGGAGAACCGAGCAGTACTTC. It yields the protein CASSRGQGRTEQYF.

This chain links TRBV2 with TRBJ1-6; tentative D call: TRBD1 (5 bases). CDR3 length equals 12 residues. CDR1 is SNHLY and CDR2 is FYNNEI in the germline V gene. Trimming took off 5 bases at V and 10 bases at J, with 9 bases between the two ends. The CDR3 sequence is CASSRGGSPLHF. The CDR3 region has the DNA TGTGCCAGCAGTAGGGGTGGCTCACCCCTCCACTTT.

The J gene is TRBJ2-7, the V gene TRBV28; the match to TRBD2 covers 8 bases. CDR3 length equals 16 residues. Germline CDR1 is MDHEN and CDR2 is SYDVKM. V lost 2 bases and J lost 4; bases outside the gene matches: 10. In DNA form, the CDR3 reads TGTGCCAGCAGTTTAGTGTATGGGTCGGGAGGGTACGAGCAGTACTTC. Translated, it gives CASSLVYGSGGYEQYF.

Only one count was recorded for this clone. The rearrangement links TRBV18 to TRBJ2-1; 7 positions agree with TRBD2. This CDR3 is 16 amino acids long. Germline values: CDR1 KGHSH, CDR2 LQKENI. J gave up 7 bases and V 0 bases, and 9 bases lay outside the gene matches. This CDR3 is CASSPPVLRESNEQFF. The CDR3 coding sequence is TGTGCCAGCTCACCACCGGTTCTGCGGGAGTCAAATGAGCAGTTCTTC.

The genes are TRBV7-9 and TRBJ2-1; D gene ambiguous. V dropped 1 base and J dropped 6 bases, with 13 bases sitting between them. Germline V gene lookup returns CDR1 SEHNR and CDR2 FQNEAQ (reference sequence). This CDR3 has 15 amino acids. CDR3 sequence reads: CASSLGFLQFNEQFF. The CDR3 DNA reads TGTGCCAGCAGCTTAGGGTTCCTCCAGTTCAATGAGCAGTTCTTC.

The rearrangement uses TRBV5-1 and TRBJ2-7; maybe TRBD1 (6 bases). The germline CDR1 and CDR2 sequences are SGHRS and YFSETQ. The ends were cut back, 3 bases at V and 7 bases at J, with 23 bases in the middle. This CDR3 is 16 amino acids long. CDR3 protein: CASSYMNTYRVREQYF. CDR3 DNA sequence: TGCGCCAGCAGCTACATGAATACATACAGGGTTCGAGAGCAGTACTTC.

The genes are TRBV15 and TRBJ2-3; maybe TRBD2 (5 bases). Germline V gene data show CDR1 as LNHNV and CDR2 as YYDKDF (reference sequence). CDR3 length: 15 amino acids. V was shortened by 6 bases and J by 2 bases, with 15 bases between the two germline ends. The chain's CDR3 is CATSWTRGLTDTQYF. The CDR3 region has the DNA TGTGCCACCAGTTGGACCCGCGGGCTCACAGATACGCAGTATTTT.

Written as DNA, the CDR3 is TGTGCCAGCAGTTTGGGACTAGCGGGTCCCGAGCAGTACTTC. Residues: CASSLGLAGPEQYF. The chain uses TRBV27 and TRBJ2-7; TRBD2 agrees at 12 bases. CDR3 length: 14 residues. The V and J ends lost 3 bases and 6 bases, in that order; junction bases with no gene match: 3. Germline V gene sequence: CDR1 MNHEY, CDR2 SMNVEV (reference sequence).

The chain has TRBV7-9 and TRBJ2-2; D might be TRBD2 (5 bases). The CDR3 loop spans 14 amino acids. The V gene's germline CDR1 is SEHNR and CDR2 FQNEAQ (reference sequence). V was clipped by 5 bases and J by 4 bases, with 11 bases between them. CDR3 amino acids: CASSRSGGTGELFF. The CDR3 bases are TGTGCCAGCAGCCGGAGCGGCGGCACCGGGGAGCTGTTTTTT.